Listed below are T cell receptor beta chains from one sample, sequenced in a study of cytomegalovirus exposure and HLA in healthy donors. TCRdb's copy holds only in-frame clones and misses some; the assay was immunoSEQ multiplex PCR. The table shows over 90,000 clones, with around 85% occurring only once. Sequenced: PBMCs. The source is a man aged 40-55 years in good health and CMV-seropositive. Each CDR3 is given with its conserved first and last residue. The listing skips clone size in some rows; elsewhere it reads once, few, many or a size class.

clone size	V gene	CDR3 length	CDR3 protein
.	TRBV7-2	14	CASSLGATYTEAFF
.	TRBV4-2	13	CASSQGWGEGQHF
.	TRBV4-1	14	CASSQRQGFGELFF
.	TRBV5-1	16	CASSLDPGVAGNTIYF
.	TRBV7-2	15	CASNPGLLGPDTQYF
once	TRBV7-2	15	CASSLEQGGNQPQHF
few	TRBV6-5	13	CASNYGVGTEAFF
.	TRBV19	14	CASSIVAGVNEQYF
few	TRBV28	17	CASSLTPGHPGANTIYF
.	TRBV2	14	CASSVGQGYEKLFF
.	TRBV29-1	12	CSVRTGGTEAFF
.	TRBV6-5	14	CASSSLAGEETQYF
.	TRBV10-3	14	CAISVQGTTDTQYF
.	TRBV27	15	CASSPTGGPNNEQFF
.	TRBV18	17	CASSPNPWKRGSTEAFF
.	TRBV7-6	15	CASSLERGRTDTQYF
.	TRBV6-6	16	CASSSLLAGGPDTQYF
.	TRBV28	14	CASSLTSGRREQFF
.	TRBV30	16	CAWSVLFKRGNTEAFF
.	TRBV9	14	CASSVSSASYEQYF
.	TRBV1	19	CTSLQAPLAGAPYSYEQYF
.	TRBV28	16	CASRYSGGGIDGELFF
.	TRBV27	14	CASSRESYQETQYF
.	TRBV2	14	CASSDIKHHQPQHF
.	TRBV5-1	12	CATSGLANEQFF
.	TRBV5-6	12	CASSPRGYEQYF
.	TRBV5-4	15	CASSPGTSVSYEQYF
few	TRBV28	15	CASAIIAGERYEQYF
.	TRBV27	15	CASSAEHSYQETQYF
.	TRBV5-1	13	CASSTGQGDGHTF
.	TRBV2	16	CARRQGASFSYNEQFF
.	TRBV4-1	17	CASSQESGGNSNQPQHF
.	TRBV6-1	16	CASSAGGRASNEKLFF
.	TRBV2	15	CASSEFTGGNSPLHF
.	TRBV11-2	16	CASSLFGTGGGETQYF
.	TRBV19	15	CASSIVGTGSKGYTF
once	TRBV5-1	13	CASSFVGGEKLFF
.	TRBV5-1	19	CASSHPRTGGRSGKNIQYF
.	TRBV5-1	19	CASSKGLAGGPISYNEQFF
.	TRBV19	16	CASSELAGTNTGELFF
once	TRBV5-5	13	CASSGRDYNEQFF
.	TRBV6-1	14	CASSGDTRAGELFF
.	TRBV29-1	11	CSVYWRGEQYF
.	TRBV30	15	CAWSVQGGEGNTIYF
.	TRBV18	15	CASSELKREFNEQFF
.	TRBV11-1	17	CASSPARVAGVVYEQYF
.	TRBV4-1	13	CASSQSFIHEQYF
.	TRBV5-1	15	CASSLASSIQETQYF
.	TRBV29-1	11	CNIQTGYGYTF
.	TRBV10-3	11	CAISPGDGYTF
.	TRBV6-5	15	CASRRDLATNEKLFF
.	TRBV9	15	CASSAYRGRNEKLFF
once	TRBV2	13	CASSEDIANVLTF
.	TRBV6-5	15	CASSYSSGGDYGYTF
few	TRBV28	13	CASCIQGHEKLFF